This T cell receptor (beta chain) was recovered during a study of cytomegalovirus exposure and HLA in healthy donors. Findings and limits, study-wide: There were around 160 TCR beta chains listed as cytomegalovirus-associated.

CDR3 length equals 14 residues. V lost 7 bases and J lost 3; bases outside the gene matches: 8. Germline lookup yields CDR1 SGHRS and CDR2 YFSETQ. This clone was detected only a few times. Antigen specificity is unknown. Repertoires were generated with immunoSEQ multiplex PCR, while TCRdb's copy carries only in-frame clones and drops some. This table holds about 200,000 clones, about 81% found once. The sequencing sample was made of PBMCs. The genes are TRBV5-1 and TRBJ2-7; 9 bases agree with TRBD1. This sequence originates from a woman between 25 and 40 years old in good health and CMV-seronegative. The CDR3 sequence: CASGRDRDFYEQYF. CDR3 bases: TGCGCCAGCGGCCGGGACAGGGATTTCTACGAGCAGTACTTC.